The sequence of this TCR beta chain was determined in a study of blood T cells in healthy people across ages. Germline CDR1 SGHRS, CDR2 YFSETQ. The length of the CDR3 is 15 residues. The V end was cut by 3 bases, the J end by 5 bases, with 17 bases between. Study results and limitations: Changes in expanded clonotypes were possibly confounded, as the CMV status of donors was unknown. Strongly correlated with naive T cell percentage was TCR beta diversity.

PCR was performed a second time for about 7 to 12 cycles using a sample-barcoded 5' primer and a J-beta primer mix. Each cDNA molecule was tagged by a template-switch adaptor with 12 random nucleotides. MiXCR, run by TCRdb on the 5' RACE reads, gives a single entry per CDR3 protein. The sample lists approximately 800,000 distinct CDR3 sequences; 35% to 50% were seen once. Concerning this clonotype itself: The target antigen is unknown.

This TCR was sampled from a man older than 75 in good health. The chain couples TRBV5-1 to TRBJ2-5, with D perhaps TRBD2 (7 bases). Sequencing used blood. In DNA form, the CDR3 reads TGCGCCAGCAGCTGGAGAGGCGGGGGCGAGGAGACCCAGTACTTC. Translated, it gives CASSWRGGGEETQYF.